Listed below are T cell receptor beta chains from one sample, sequenced in a study of shared clonotypes between healthy human individuals. Sequencing was performed with immunoSEQ multiplex PCR; in TCRdb, only in-frame clones are kept and a portion is missing. Of hundreds of thousands of clones detected, roughly 70% appear once; the ten largest clones hold 1.5% to 2%. Sequencing used memory CD4+ T cells sorted from blood. The receptors here all came from a woman aged 25 to 39 in good health. The CDR3 runs from the conserved cysteine through the conserved F or W. Each record gives: D gene, J gene, V gene, clone size, CDR3 DNA, CDR3 protein. The D gene is left open where the match is weak. Clone size is not always given. Where it is, it says once, few, many or a class for expanded clones.

- TRBJ2-2 TRBV27 few TGTGCCAGCAGTAGAGATTTAGCTACCGGGGAGCTGTTTTTT CASSRDLATGELFF
TRBD2 TRBJ2-7 TRBV15 - TGTGCCACCAGCAGAGCAATGTCTAGCGGGCGCTACTCCTACGAGCAGTACTTC CATSRAMSSGRYSYEQYF
- TRBJ2-7 TRBV28 once TGTGCCAGCAGGCGGGCGGGACACAACTACGAGCAGTACTTC CASRRAGHNYEQYF
- TRBJ1-2 TRBV27 - TGTGCCAGCAGTAACCGGGAGCTCGCCTATGGCTACACCTTC CASSNRELAYGYTF
- TRBJ2-3 TRBV5-6 - TGTGCCAGCCGGGTGCTTGACACAGATACGCAGTATTTT CASRVLDTDTQYF
- TRBJ2-7 TRBV28 few TGTGCCATCAGGACCGGGGGACGCGAGCAGTACTTC CAIRTGGREQYF
TRBD1 TRBJ1-5 TRBV7-9 - TGTGCCAGCCAGCGGACAGGGGGCGGCAATCAGCCCCAGCATTTT CASQRTGGGNQPQHF
TRBD2 TRBJ2-7 TRBV28 - TGTGCCAGCAGATGGCGGACTAGCGGCGAGCAGTACTTC CASRWRTSGEQYF
TRBD2 TRBJ2-1 TRBV6-1 - TGTGCCAGCAGTCCTCTAGCGGGAGCCTACAATGAGCAGTTCTTC CASSPLAGAYNEQFF
- TRBJ2-5 TRBV9 - TGTGCCAGCAGCCCCAGGACCGGAGGGCCAGAGACCCAGTACTTC CASSPRTGGPETQYF
TRBD1 TRBJ1-4 TRBV9 - TGTGCCAGCAGCCACCAGGGGGAGGGTTATGAAAAACTGTTTTTT CASSHQGEGYEKLFF
- TRBJ2-3 TRBV7-2 - TGTGCCAGCAGCTTATACAGTTCTGAGACAGATACGCAGTATTTT CASSLYSSETDTQYF
- TRBJ2-3 TRBV2 - TGTGCCAGCCACATAACCCGCACAGATACGCAGTATTTT CASHITRTDTQYF
- TRBJ1-4 TRBV11-2 - TGTGCCAGCAGCCGTACCCGACAGACAAATGAAAAACTGTTTTTT CASSRTRQTNEKLFF
TRBD1 TRBJ2-2 TRBV11-2 - TGTGCCAGCAGCCATGATCAGGGGGCGAACACCGGGGAGCTGTTTTTT CASSHDQGANTGELFF
TRBD2 TRBJ2-2 TRBV28 - TGTGCCAGCAGTTACCCCCCTGGGTGGCGGGAGGAAGCCGGGGAGCTGTTTTTT CASSYPPGWREEAGELFF
- TRBJ1-3 TRBV28 few TGTGCCAGCAGTTTAATGGGCAGGGGAAGAAACACCATATATTTT CASSLMGRGRNTIYF
- TRBJ2-7 TRBV27 - TGTGCCAGCAGTCTCCGGGACGGATCCTACGAGCAGTACTTC CASSLRDGSYEQYF
TRBD2 TRBJ2-1 TRBV28 once TGTGCCAGCAGCGATACTAGCGGGAGTTATGAGCAGTTCTTC CASSDTSGSYEQFF
- TRBJ1-5 TRBV5-1 - TGCGCCATCCTCACTCCACGGGGGCAGCCCCAGCATTTT CAILTPRGQPQHF
TRBD2 TRBJ2-6 TRBV5-6 many TGTGCCAGCAGCTCGTTGGGGACTAGGGAAACTGGGGCCAACGTCCTGACTTTC CASSSLGTRETGANVLTF
TRBD1 TRBJ2-7 TRBV28 - TGTGCCAGCAGTTTTGCAGGGGGCCGGGACGAGCAGTACTTC CASSFAGGRDEQYF
- TRBJ1-5 TRBV4-1 - TGCGCCAGCAGCCAAGACAGCAATAATCAGCCCCAGCATTTT CASSQDSNNQPQHF
TRBD1 TRBJ1-2 TRBV6-6 - TGTGCCAGCAGTGCCACAGGGGTAGACTATGGCTACACCTTC CASSATGVDYGYTF